Listed below are T cell receptor beta chains from one sample, sequenced in a study of CD8 T cells in Susac syndrome. TCRdb fed the immunoSEQ multiplex PCR reads into MiXCR, producing one record per CDR3 protein. The sample holds about 130,000 distinct CDR3 sequences, about 95% seen once. Input material: CD4+ T cells from PBMCs. The receptors come from a human donor in good health. The CDR3 runs from the conserved cysteine through the conserved F or W. Fields, in order: V gene, J gene, D gene, clone size, CDR3 DNA, CDR3 protein. A D gene is named only where the DNA matches it firmly. The size field is filled for only some rows; it gives once, few, many or a size class.

v_gene: TRBV20-1
j_gene: TRBJ2-7
d_gene: TRBD1
abundance: NA
CDR3nt: TGCAGTGCTAGAAGGGACAGGTCCCACGAGCAGTACTTC
CDR3aa: CSARRDRSHEQYF

v_gene: TRBV7-2
j_gene: TRBJ2-7
d_gene: NA
abundance: once
CDR3nt: TGTGCCAGCACCCCCCGGGACTCCACCTACGAGCAGTACTTC
CDR3aa: CASTPRDSTYEQYF

v_gene: TRBV14
j_gene: TRBJ2-3
d_gene: NA
abundance: NA
CDR3nt: TGTGCCAGCAGCCACTTTCAGGGTACAGATACGCAGTATTTT
CDR3aa: CASSHFQGTDTQYF

v_gene: TRBV28
j_gene: TRBJ2-1
d_gene: TRBD2
abundance: NA
CDR3nt: TGTGCCAGCAGTTTAGTATCGGCTAGCGGGGACAATGAGCAGTTCTTC
CDR3aa: CASSLVSASGDNEQFF

v_gene: TRBV3-1
j_gene: TRBJ2-2
d_gene: NA
abundance: NA
CDR3nt: TGTGCCAGCAGCCAAGGTCGGTCGCCCGTCACCGGGGAGCTGTTTTTT
CDR3aa: CASSQGRSPVTGELFF

v_gene: TRBV20-1
j_gene: TRBJ2-7
d_gene: TRBD2
abundance: NA
CDR3nt: TGCAGTGCTAGTGCGGGACTAGCATTCTTTGAGCAGTACTTC
CDR3aa: CSASAGLAFFEQYF

v_gene: TRBV12-3/TRBV12-4
j_gene: TRBJ2-7
d_gene: TRBD1
abundance: NA
CDR3nt: TGTGCCAGCAGTTTCCTCTACGGGACAGGGGGCGCATCGGACTACGAGCAGTACTTC
CDR3aa: CASSFLYGTGGASDYEQYF

v_gene: TRBV13
j_gene: TRBJ2-1
d_gene: NA
abundance: once
CDR3nt: TGTGCCAGCAGCTTAGCCCGGCTAGCTAACAATGAGCAGTTCTTC
CDR3aa: CASSLARLANNEQFF

v_gene: TRBV20-1
j_gene: TRBJ2-7
d_gene: NA
abundance: NA
CDR3nt: TGCAGTGCTAGCGGGAGAAACGAGCAGTACTTC
CDR3aa: CSASGRNEQYF

v_gene: TRBV7-9
j_gene: TRBJ1-1
d_gene: NA
abundance: NA
CDR3nt: TGTGCCAGCAGCTTAAGGATGGGAGGCCCCAACACTGAAGCTTTCTTT
CDR3aa: CASSLRMGGPNTEAFF

v_gene: TRBV4-1
j_gene: TRBJ2-7
d_gene: TRBD2
abundance: NA
CDR3nt: TGCGCCAGCAGCCTACCCGGGACTACCTCATTTAAAGGATACGAGCAGTACTTC
CDR3aa: CASSLPGTTSFKGYEQYF

v_gene: TRBV6-5
j_gene: TRBJ1-3
d_gene: NA
abundance: NA
CDR3nt: TGTGCCAGCAGTTACGCGGCAACCGGAAACACCATATATTTT
CDR3aa: CASSYAATGNTIYF

v_gene: TRBV18
j_gene: TRBJ1-2
d_gene: NA
abundance: NA
CDR3nt: TGTGCCAGCTCACCACTAAGGGAGAACTATGGCTACACCTTC
CDR3aa: CASSPLRENYGYTF

v_gene: TRBV24-1
j_gene: TRBJ2-1
d_gene: TRBD2
abundance: NA
CDR3nt: TGTGCCACCAGTCAACCCGCTAGCGGAGCATACAATGAGCAGTTCTTC
CDR3aa: CATSQPASGAYNEQFF

v_gene: TRBV2
j_gene: TRBJ2-3
d_gene: NA
abundance: NA
CDR3nt: TGTGCCGGCCAGTTGACTAGAGTGGCGGATACGCAGTATTTT
CDR3aa: CAGQLTRVADTQYF

v_gene: TRBV20-1
j_gene: TRBJ2-5
d_gene: TRBD2
abundance: NA
CDR3nt: TGCAGTGCTAGACGCGGGAGAGGAGGAGAGACCCAGTACTTC
CDR3aa: CSARRGRGGETQYF

v_gene: TRBV6-5
j_gene: TRBJ1-1
d_gene: NA
abundance: NA
CDR3nt: TGTGCCAGCAGGCGTCCGGACAGGAACACTGAAGCTTTCTTT
CDR3aa: CASRRPDRNTEAFF

v_gene: TRBV12-3/TRBV12-4
j_gene: TRBJ2-1
d_gene: NA
abundance: NA
CDR3nt: TGTGCCAGCTCCCTCGAGAATGAGCAGTTCTTC
CDR3aa: CASSLENEQFF

v_gene: TRBV7-2
j_gene: TRBJ2-5
d_gene: NA
abundance: NA
CDR3nt: TGTGCCAGCAGCGCTCGAGGGGGGCGGGAGACCCAGTACTTC
CDR3aa: CASSARGGRETQYF

v_gene: TRBV28
j_gene: TRBJ2-7
d_gene: NA
abundance: NA
CDR3nt: TGTGCCAGCAGTTTCGGGGCGTACGAGCAGTACTTC
CDR3aa: CASSFGAYEQYF

v_gene: TRBV29-1
j_gene: TRBJ2-1
d_gene: NA
abundance: once
CDR3nt: TGCAGCGTTGTGGGCGCTAGCGCCGGGAATGAGCAGTTCTTC
CDR3aa: CSVVGASAGNEQFF

v_gene: TRBV5-1
j_gene: TRBJ2-2
d_gene: NA
abundance: NA
CDR3nt: TGCGCCAGCAGCTCTAGCGCCTCCTCAAGCGGGGAGCTGTTTTTT
CDR3aa: CASSSSASSSGELFF

v_gene: TRBV4-1
j_gene: TRBJ2-5
d_gene: TRBD2
abundance: NA
CDR3nt: TGCGCCAGCAGCCATCCCGGACTAGCGGGAGAGACCCAGTACTTC
CDR3aa: CASSHPGLAGETQYF

v_gene: TRBV6-5
j_gene: TRBJ2-5
d_gene: NA
abundance: NA
CDR3nt: TGTGCCAGCAGGAAGGGGGGGGAAGAGACCCAGTACTTC
CDR3aa: CASRKGGEETQYF

v_gene: TRBV29-1
j_gene: TRBJ2-1
d_gene: TRBD2
abundance: NA
CDR3nt: TGCAGCGTTTTTGTAGCGGGAGATAGTTATGAGCAGTTCTTC
CDR3aa: CSVFVAGDSYEQFF

v_gene: TRBV25-1
j_gene: TRBJ2-7
d_gene: TRBD1
abundance: NA
CDR3nt: TGTGCCAGCAGTCGGCCGGGACAGGGGTACGAGCAGTACTTC
CDR3aa: CASSRPGQGYEQYF

v_gene: TRBV29-1
j_gene: TRBJ1-5
d_gene: TRBD1
abundance: NA
CDR3nt: TGCAGCGTTCGCTGGGGGACAGAAAATCAGCCCCAGCATTTT
CDR3aa: CSVRWGTENQPQHF

v_gene: TRBV19
j_gene: TRBJ1-1
d_gene: NA
abundance: NA
CDR3nt: TGTGCCAGTAGTATAGCAGGCACTGAAGCTTTCTTT
CDR3aa: CASSIAGTEAFF

v_gene: TRBV28
j_gene: TRBJ2-6
d_gene: NA
abundance: once
CDR3nt: TGTGCCAGCAGTTTAATTGGGCTGCCCTCTGGGGCCAACGTCCTGACTTTC
CDR3aa: CASSLIGLPSGANVLTF

v_gene: TRBV3-1
j_gene: TRBJ2-5
d_gene: TRBD2
abundance: NA
CDR3nt: TGTGCCAGCAGCCAAGGGTATTGGACTAGCGGGAGGGACCTATCGCTAGAGACCCAGTACTTC
CDR3aa: CASSQGYWTSGRDLSLETQYF

v_gene: TRBV30
j_gene: TRBJ2-1
d_gene: NA
abundance: NA
CDR3nt: TGTGCCTGGAGCCCCGGTCCCGGGGAGCAGTTCTTC
CDR3aa: CAWSPGPGEQFF

v_gene: TRBV10-2
j_gene: TRBJ2-3
d_gene: NA
abundance: NA
CDR3nt: TGCGCCAGCACCCCTTCGGTAGTATTTCCCACAGATACGCAGTATTTT
CDR3aa: CASTPSVVFPTDTQYF

v_gene: TRBV27
j_gene: TRBJ2-3
d_gene: NA
abundance: NA
CDR3nt: TGTGCCAGCAGTTTCACTGGTTTAGATACGCAGTATTTT
CDR3aa: CASSFTGLDTQYF

v_gene: TRBV5-1
j_gene: TRBJ2-3
d_gene: NA
abundance: NA
CDR3nt: TGCGCCAGCAGCTGGGGACCTACCTCCGATACGCAGTATTTT
CDR3aa: CASSWGPTSDTQYF

v_gene: TRBV13
j_gene: TRBJ2-1
d_gene: TRBD2
abundance: NA
CDR3nt: TGTGCCAGCACACTAGCGGGAGGGCTCAATGAGCAGTTCTTC
CDR3aa: CASTLAGGLNEQFF

v_gene: TRBV28
j_gene: TRBJ2-5
d_gene: TRBD1
abundance: NA
CDR3nt: TGTGCCAGCAGTTTAGCTCGGACAGGGAAACAGACCCAGTACTTC
CDR3aa: CASSLARTGKQTQYF

v_gene: TRBV18
j_gene: TRBJ2-1
d_gene: TRBD2
abundance: NA
CDR3nt: TGTGCCAGCTCACCCACGGTAGCGGGGAATGAGCAGTTCTTC
CDR3aa: CASSPTVAGNEQFF

v_gene: TRBV29-1
j_gene: TRBJ1-2
d_gene: TRBD1
abundance: NA
CDR3nt: TGCAGCGTCGCCCAGGGGGCTTCTGATGGCTACACCTTC
CDR3aa: CSVAQGASDGYTF